These 22 T cell receptor beta chains were all obtained from the same sample, sequenced in a study of blood T cell repertoires in COVID-19. Using immunoSEQ multiplex PCR, the repertoire was profiled, and TCRdb retains in-frame clones only, with some absent. Of over 85,000 clones in the sample, 65% to 90% are singletons; the top ten hold around 25%. Sequencing was carried out using peripheral blood. Receptors were obtained from a man aged 55 to 70 with acute or convalescent COVID-19.

The V and J genes are TRBV10-2 and TRBJ2-5; D uncertain. Germline CDR1 and CDR2: WSHSY and SAAADI. The CDR3 sequence is 13 residues long. V lost 2 bases and J 4 bases, leaving 8 bases between the germline ends. In DNA form, the CDR3 reads TGCGCCAGCAGTGAGACAGCTCCAGAGACCCAGTACTTC. Its protein product is CASSETAPETQYF.

V and J are TRBV28 and TRBJ1-4; tentative D call: TRBD1 (5 bases). CDR1 is MDHEN, CDR2 SYDVKM, per germline. The CDR3 runs to 14 residues. V was trimmed by 5 bases and J by 4 bases, leaving 11 bases between them. DNA of the CDR3: TGTGCCAGCAGTCTACAGGAGATTAATGAAAAACTGTTTTTT. Translation gives CASSLQEINEKLFF.

The chain carries TRBV27 and TRBJ1-1; D is possibly TRBD1 (6 bases). Per germline, CDR1 MNHEY and CDR2 SMNVEV (reference sequence). The CDR3 spans 16 residues. With 5 bases removed from V and 5 bases from J, the gap between germline ends came to 21 bases. This CDR3 reads CASSPRVAGGGTEAFF. DNA of the CDR3: TGTGCCAGCAGTCCACGGGTGGCGGGGGGCGGTACTGAAGCTTTCTTT.

The rearrangement joins TRBV20-1 to TRBJ2-5, with unresolved D. The CDR3 consists of 11 residues. Germline V CDR1 and CDR2: DFQATT, SNEGSKA (reference sequence). The ends were cut back, 0 bases at V and 4 bases at J, with 3 bases in the middle. CDR3 region: CSARDVETQYF. Written as DNA, the CDR3 is TGCAGTGCTAGAGACGTAGAGACCCAGTACTTC.

The chain links TRBV7-2 to TRBJ2-7, with 7 bases matching TRBD1. The CDR3 totals 12 residues. With V trimmed by 1 base and J by 8 bases, 2 bases remained unmatched. Germline CDR1 and CDR2: SGHTA and FQGNSA. For the CDR3, the DNA is TGTGCCAGCAGCTTAGACAGGGGCCAGCAGTACGTC. It specifies CASSLDRGQQYV.

This clone was counted once. The chain couples TRBV6-5 to TRBJ1-1, with no clear D. The CDR3 spans 15 residues. Trimming removed 1 base from V and 0 bases from J, with 9 bases in between. Germline loops: CDR1 MNHEY, CDR2 SVGAGI. CDR3 protein: CASSYFPELNTEAFF. The CDR3 bases are TGTGCCAGCAGTTACTTTCCGGAGTTGAACACTGAAGCTTTCTTT.

This chain connects TRBV9 to TRBJ2-7, with 8 bases matching TRBD1. V shed 4 bases, J shed 3 bases, and the junction held 12 bases outside the gene matches. The CDR3 runs 16 residues. Germline V gene sequence: CDR1 SGDLS, CDR2 YYNGEE. The CDR3 coding sequence is TGTGCCAGCAGCACCCGGGCCGACAGGGGAGGCTACGAGCAGTACTTC. It encodes CASSTRADRGGYEQYF.

The J gene is TRBJ1-6, the V gene TRBV14, with D hard to call. This CDR3 region has 15 residues. Deletions cut 4 bases from V and 7 bases from J, with 14 bases between. CDR1 and CDR2 from the germline V gene are SGHDN and FVKESK. In nucleotides, the CDR3 is TGTGCCAGCAGCCGGCCGGGATTTCGGAATTCACCCCTCCACTTT. Encoded protein: CASSRPGFRNSPLHF.

The chain recombines TRBV5-8 with TRBJ1-3; D not resolved. Deletions cut 4 bases from V and 2 bases from J, with 10 bases between. CDR3 size: 14 residues. In germline, CDR1 is SGHTS, CDR2 YDEGEE. CDR3 DNA: TGTGCCAGCAGCCGACTACAAACTGGAAACACCATATATTTT. Translated, it gives CASSRLQTGNTIYF.

The chain joins TRBV5-1 to TRBJ2-1, with D possibly being TRBD2 (6 bases). V dropped 7 bases and J dropped 5 bases, with 16 bases sitting between them. Germline values: CDR1 SGHRS, CDR2 YFSETQ. The CDR3 consists of 14 residues. CDR3 amino acids: CASSGGLGNNEQFF. CDR3 nucleotides: TGCGCCAGCTCCGGGGGACTGGGGAACAATGAGCAGTTCTTC. Full variable domain (missing parts from reference TRBV5-1 and TRBJ2-1): KAGVTQTPRYLIKTRGQQVTLSCSPISGHRSVSWYQQTPGQGLQFLFEYFSETQRNKGNFPGRFSGRQFSNSRSEMNVSTLELGDSALYLCASSGGLGNNEQFFGPGTRLTVL.

This chain joins TRBV7-2 and TRBJ2-1; tentative D call: TRBD1 (6 bases). Germline CDR1 SGHTA, CDR2 FQGNSA. The CDR3 sequence is 15 residues long. The V gene lost 3 bases and the J gene lost 4 bases, with 13 bases spanning the gap. The CDR3 here is CASSFLGTYYNEQFF. Here the CDR3 DNA reads TGTGCCAGCAGCTTCCTCGGGACATATTACAATGAGCAGTTCTTC.

J is TRBJ1-1 and V is TRBV12-3 or TRBV12-4, with D uncertain. Between the trimmed V and J ends, which lost 6 bases and 6 bases, there was a span of 11 bases. This CDR3 has 12 amino acids. The CDR3 bases are TGTGCCAGCAGCTCCCGCGGGCCTGAAGCTTTCTTT. As protein: CASSSRGPEAFF.

The chain has TRBV7-6 and TRBJ2-3, with no clear D. The CDR3 covers 15 residues. The V gene's germline CDR1 is SGHVS and CDR2 FNYEAQ. Trimming took off 4 bases at V and 6 bases at J, with 17 bases between the two ends. The CDR3 sequence: CASSSPGTAKDTQYF. The CDR3 DNA reads TGTGCCAGCAGCTCCCCGGGTACGGCCAAGGATACGCAGTATTTT.

The chain recombines TRBV4-2 with TRBJ2-6, with TRBD1 identical over 11 bases. This CDR3 region has 21 residues. The germline V gene encodes CDR1 LGHNA and CDR2 YNFKEQ. V shed 4 bases and J 2 bases; nucleotides not matched to a gene: 16. The CDR3: CASSPLSGTGGNGPGANVLTF. CDR3 nucleotide sequence: TGTGCCAGCAGCCCCTTATCCGGGACAGGGGGAAATGGTCCTGGGGCCAACGTCCTGACTTTC.

The genes are TRBV5-6 and TRBJ2-5; TRBD1 matches 8 bases. Trimming removed 3 bases from V and 5 bases from J; junction bases left unmatched: 9. CDR3 size: 15 residues. Germline V gene lookup returns CDR1 SGHDT and CDR2 YYEEEE. The CDR3, as DNA: TGTGCCAGCAGCTCCTGGACAGGGAGAAGTGAGACCCAGTACTTC. Protein sequence: CASSSWTGRSETQYF.

The gene calls are TRBV5-6 and TRBJ2-5; maybe TRBD1 (6 bases). This CDR3 comprises 12 residues. With 6 bases removed from V and 7 bases from J, the gap between germline ends came to 13 bases. The germline V gene has CDR1 SGHDT and CDR2 YYEEEE. The chain's CDR3 is CASMLAQGTQYF. CDR3 nucleotide sequence: TGTGCCAGCATGCTCGCACAGGGGACCCAGTACTTC.

V is TRBV3-1 (or the pseudogene TRBV3-2) and J is TRBJ2-6, with 9 bases identical to TRBD1. The CDR3 sequence is 18 residues long. In germline, CDR1 is LGHDT, CDR2 YNNKEL (reference sequence). V dropped 5 bases and J dropped 2; count of bases not matched to a gene: 10. As DNA, the CDR3 is TGTGCCAGCAGCTACGGGACAGGGTTCTCGGCTGGGGCCAACGTCCTGACTTTC. This encodes CASSYGTGFSAGANVLTF.

The chain employs TRBV15 and TRBJ2-5; 8 positions match TRBD2. CDR1 and CDR2 (germline): LNHNV, YYDKDF (reference sequence). V trimming: 0 bases; J trimming: 5 bases; junction bases outside the gene matches: 5. The CDR3 has 15 residues. CDR3 sequence (DNA): TGTGCCACCAGCAGAGATCGGGGGGGAAGGGAGACCCAGTACTTC. Its protein product is CATSRDRGGRETQYF.

V and J are TRBV7-9 and TRBJ2-5; perhaps TRBD1 as D (6 bases). Trimming pared 4 bases from V and 2 bases from J, leaving 11 bases between. The CDR3 is 14 residues long. The germline gives CDR1 SEHNR, CDR2 FQNEAQ (reference sequence). CDR3 sequence: CASSSTGKQETQYF. The CDR3 bases are TGTGCCAGCAGCTCAACAGGGAAACAAGAGACCCAGTACTTC.

The V call is TRBV28, the J call TRBJ2-3, with D unclear. Deletions cut 3 bases from V and 1 base from J, with 5 bases between. Germline V gene lookup returns CDR1 MDHEN and CDR2 SYDVKM. CDR3 length: 13 residues. The CDR3 protein is CASSFRGTDTQYF. Here the CDR3 DNA reads TGTGCCAGCAGTTTCCGGGGCACAGATACGCAGTATTTT.

The CDR3 here is CASSQEERAEQFF. CDR3 nucleotide sequence: TGTGCCAGCAGCCAAGAAGAGAGGGCCGAGCAGTTCTTC. The V call is TRBV4-2, the J call TRBJ2-1, with TRBD2 as a possible D gene (5 bases). The CDR3 runs to 13 residues. Trimming removed 0 bases from V and 10 bases from J, with 10 bases in between. The germline gives CDR1 LGHNA, CDR2 YNFKEQ.

The chain has TRBV7-9 and TRBJ1-3; no firm D call. CDR3 length: 15 amino acids. The germline V gene encodes CDR1 SEHNR and CDR2 FQNEAQ (reference sequence). V lost 3 bases and J 3 bases, leaving 12 bases between the germline ends. The CDR3 sequence: CASSLSGGVGNTIYF. CDR3 DNA sequence: TGTGCCAGCAGCTTGAGTGGAGGCGTTGGAAACACCATATATTTT.